This T cell receptor (beta chain) came from a study of blood T cell repertoires in COVID-19. The CDR3 runs to 15 residues. Deletions cut 0 bases from V and 5 bases from J, with 10 bases between. In germline, CDR1 is MGHRA, CDR2 YSYEKL. Profiled with immunoSEQ multiplex PCR; TCRdb holds only in-frame clones, not every one. The profile shows over 100,000 clones, about 88% of them singletons. Input material: peripheral blood. The chain is built from TRBV4-1 and TRBJ1-4; no clear D gene. This TCR was recovered from a man aged 45 to 65 with active or convalescent COVID-19. The CDR3: CASSQDRVVNEKLFF. DNA for the CDR3: TGCGCCAGCAGCCAAGATCGGGTCGTCAATGAAAAACTGTTTTTT.